This T cell receptor beta chain was captured in a study of blood T cell repertoires in COVID-19. The CDR3 contains 15 residues. V lost 5 bases, J lost 0 bases, and 1 base stayed unmatched. CDR1 SNHLY and CDR2 FYNNEI come from the germline V gene. Sequencing was performed with immunoSEQ multiplex PCR; in TCRdb, only in-frame clones are kept and a portion is missing. The sample shows some 99,000 clones, about 85% of them seen only once. The TCR sequence derives from a woman older than 75 with acute or convalescent COVID-19. The sample consisted of peripheral blood. This chain joins TRBV2 and TRBJ1-3; TRBD1 matches 10 bases. The CDR3 coding sequence is TGTGCCAGCAGTTGGGACAGGGGCTCTGGAAACACCATATATTTT. Translation: CASSWDRGSGNTIYF.